This T cell receptor (beta chain) is from a study of blood T cell repertoires in COVID-19. Across the whole study: The United States, Italy and Spain provided the acute and convalescent COVID-19 samples.

Two consecutive negative NP/OP PCR tests, clearance, or resolved symptoms defined Cohort 3 recovery. In the original workflow: Amplification from reference gene primers served as the basis for estimated nucleated cell counts. Sequencing used immunoSEQ multiplex PCR; TCRdb keeps in-frame clones, though not all of them. Clone size and the V and J calls come from that table; the DNA yielded D and trimming. The table records about 300,000 clones, around 86% of them present only once. The V gene lost 7 bases and the J gene lost 1 base, with 17 bases spanning the gap. The CDR3 is 15 residues long. Per germline, CDR1 SQVTM and CDR2 ANQGSEA.

The sequence was collected from a man between 60 and 75 years old who had recovered from COVID-19. Sequencing input: PBMCs or T cells enriched from blood (not recorded which). This rearrangement joins TRBV29-1 to TRBJ1-5; D perhaps matches TRBD1 (6 bases). The CDR3 region is CSASDGGLSNQPQHF. The DNA for the CDR3 is TGCAGCGCGTCGGACGGGGGGCTGAGCAATCAGCCCCAGCATTTT.